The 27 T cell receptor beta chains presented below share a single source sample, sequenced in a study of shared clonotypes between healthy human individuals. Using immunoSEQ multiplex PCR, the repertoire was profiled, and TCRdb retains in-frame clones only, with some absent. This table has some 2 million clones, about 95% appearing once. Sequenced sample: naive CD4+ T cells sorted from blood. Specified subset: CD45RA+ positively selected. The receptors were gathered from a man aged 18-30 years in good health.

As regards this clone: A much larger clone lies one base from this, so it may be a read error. The CDR3 spells CASTGMWGVGTEAFF. The CDR3 DNA is TGTGCCAGCACGGGGATGTGGGGGGTTGGCACTGAAGCTTTCTTT. The V call is TRBV6-6, the J call TRBJ1-1; weak D call: TRBD1 (5 bases). The CDR3 extends over 15 amino acids. CDR1 and CDR2 from the germline V gene are MNHNY and SVGAGI (reference sequence). Deletions cut 7 bases from V and 4 bases from J, with 19 bases between.

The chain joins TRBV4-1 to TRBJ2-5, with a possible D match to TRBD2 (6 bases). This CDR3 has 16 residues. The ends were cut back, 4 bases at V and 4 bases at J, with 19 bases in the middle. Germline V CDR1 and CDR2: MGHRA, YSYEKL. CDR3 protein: CASSRPGLGSRETQYF. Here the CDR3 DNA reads TGCGCCAGCAGCCGCCCGGGACTTGGGTCACGAGAGACCCAGTACTTC.

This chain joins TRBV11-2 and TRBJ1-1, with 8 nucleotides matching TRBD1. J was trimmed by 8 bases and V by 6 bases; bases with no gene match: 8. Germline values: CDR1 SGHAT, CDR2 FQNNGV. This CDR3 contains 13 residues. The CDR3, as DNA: TGTGCCAGCAGAGCAGCAGGGGGCCCGGAAGCTTTCTTT. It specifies CASRAAGGPEAFF.

The CDR3 reads CARQETQYF. The CDR3 DNA is TGCGCCAGGCAAGAGACCCAGTACTTC. The chain has TRBV5-1 and TRBJ2-5; D is uncertain. This CDR3 has 9 amino acids. Germline V gene lookup returns CDR1 SGHRS and CDR2 YFSETQ. V was shortened by 8 bases and J by 2 bases, with 1 base between the two germline ends.

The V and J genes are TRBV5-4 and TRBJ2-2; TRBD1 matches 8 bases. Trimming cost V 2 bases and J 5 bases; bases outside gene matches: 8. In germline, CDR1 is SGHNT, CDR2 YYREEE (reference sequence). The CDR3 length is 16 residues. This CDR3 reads CASSFRQGAGTGELFF. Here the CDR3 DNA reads TGTGCCAGCAGCTTCCGGCAGGGGGCTGGGACCGGGGAGCTGTTTTTT.

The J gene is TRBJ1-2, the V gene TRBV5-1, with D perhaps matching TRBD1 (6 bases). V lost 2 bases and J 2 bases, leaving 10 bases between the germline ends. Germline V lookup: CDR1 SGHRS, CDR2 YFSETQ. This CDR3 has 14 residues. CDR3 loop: CASSLSQGNYGYTF. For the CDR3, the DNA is TGCGCCAGCAGCTTATCGCAGGGGAACTATGGCTACACCTTC.

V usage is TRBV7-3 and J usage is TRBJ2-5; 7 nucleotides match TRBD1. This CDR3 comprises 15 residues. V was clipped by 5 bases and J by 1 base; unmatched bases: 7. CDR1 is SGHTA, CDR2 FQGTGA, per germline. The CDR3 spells CASSVNRGTQETQYF. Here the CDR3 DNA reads TGTGCCAGCAGCGTGAACAGGGGAACCCAAGAGACCCAGTACTTC.

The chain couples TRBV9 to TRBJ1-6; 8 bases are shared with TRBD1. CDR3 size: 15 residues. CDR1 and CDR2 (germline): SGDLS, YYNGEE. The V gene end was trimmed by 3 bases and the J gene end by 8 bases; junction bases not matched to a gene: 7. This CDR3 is CASSAGGTGHSPLHF. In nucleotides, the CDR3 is TGTGCCAGCAGCGCGGGGGGGACAGGTCATTCACCCCTCCACTTT.

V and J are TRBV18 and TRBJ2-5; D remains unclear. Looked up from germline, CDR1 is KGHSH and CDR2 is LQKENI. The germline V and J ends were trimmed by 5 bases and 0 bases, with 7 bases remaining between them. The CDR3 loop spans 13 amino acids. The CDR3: CASSTNHQETQYF. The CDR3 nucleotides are TGTGCCAGCTCAACTAACCACCAAGAGACCCAGTACTTC. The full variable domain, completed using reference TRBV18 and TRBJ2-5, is NAGVMQNPRHLVRRRGQEARLRCSPMKGHSHVYWYRQLPEEGLKFMVYLQKENIIDESGMPKERFSAEFPKEGPSILRIQQVVRGDSAAYFCASSTNHQETQYFGPGTRLLVL.

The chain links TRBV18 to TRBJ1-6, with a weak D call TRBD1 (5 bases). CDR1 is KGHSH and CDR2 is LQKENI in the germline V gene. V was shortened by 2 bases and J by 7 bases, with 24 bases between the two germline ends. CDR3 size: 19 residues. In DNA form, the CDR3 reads TGTGCCAGCTCACCAACCCCATCCGGCAGGGTACTTGGAAATTCACCCCTCCACTTT. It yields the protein CASSPTPSGRVLGNSPLHF.

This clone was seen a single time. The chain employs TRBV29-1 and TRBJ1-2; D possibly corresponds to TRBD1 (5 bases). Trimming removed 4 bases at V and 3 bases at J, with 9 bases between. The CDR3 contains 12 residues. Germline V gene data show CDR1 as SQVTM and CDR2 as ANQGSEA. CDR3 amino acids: CSVAVGDYGYTF. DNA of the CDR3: TGCAGCGTTGCGGTAGGGGACTATGGCTACACCTTC.

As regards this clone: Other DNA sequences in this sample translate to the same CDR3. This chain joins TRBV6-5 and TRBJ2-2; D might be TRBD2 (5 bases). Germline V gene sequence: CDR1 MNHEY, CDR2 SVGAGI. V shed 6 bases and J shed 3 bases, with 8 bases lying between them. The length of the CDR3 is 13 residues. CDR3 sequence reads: CASRTGYTGELFF. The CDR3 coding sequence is TGTGCCAGCAGAACGGGGTACACCGGGGAGCTGTTTTTT.

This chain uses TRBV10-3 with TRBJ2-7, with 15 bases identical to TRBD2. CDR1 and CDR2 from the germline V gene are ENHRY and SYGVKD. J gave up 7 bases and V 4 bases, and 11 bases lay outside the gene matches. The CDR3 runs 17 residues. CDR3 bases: TGTGCCATCAGTGGACCGGGACTAGCGGGAGGAAGAGTGGAGCAGTACTTC. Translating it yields CAISGPGLAGGRVEQYF.

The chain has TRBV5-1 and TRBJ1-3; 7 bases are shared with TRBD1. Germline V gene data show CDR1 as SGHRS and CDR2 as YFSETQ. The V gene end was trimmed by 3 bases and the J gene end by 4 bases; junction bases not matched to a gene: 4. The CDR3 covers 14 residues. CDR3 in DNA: TGCGCCAGCAGCTACCAGGGGGGAGGAAACACCATATATTTT. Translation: CASSYQGGGNTIYF.

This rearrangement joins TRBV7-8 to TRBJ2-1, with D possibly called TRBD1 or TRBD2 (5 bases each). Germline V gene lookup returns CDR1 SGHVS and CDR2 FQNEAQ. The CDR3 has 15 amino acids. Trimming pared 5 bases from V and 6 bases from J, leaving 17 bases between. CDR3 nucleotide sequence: TGTGCCAGCAGCCCCGATGGGGGTGGGGGCAATGAGCAGTTCTTC. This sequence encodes CASSPDGGGGNEQFF.

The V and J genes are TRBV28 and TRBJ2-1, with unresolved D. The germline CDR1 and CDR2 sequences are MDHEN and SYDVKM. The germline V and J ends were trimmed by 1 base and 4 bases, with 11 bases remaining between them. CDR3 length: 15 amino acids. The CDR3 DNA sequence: TGTGCCAGCAGTTTATTGGTAATGGGGTACAATGAGCAGTTCTTC. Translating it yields CASSLLVMGYNEQFF.

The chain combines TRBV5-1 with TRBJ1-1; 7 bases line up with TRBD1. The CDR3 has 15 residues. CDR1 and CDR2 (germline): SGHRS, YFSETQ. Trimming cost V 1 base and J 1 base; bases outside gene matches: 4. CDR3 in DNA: TGCGCCAGCAGCTTGATCGGGACAGAGAACACTGAAGCTTTCTTT. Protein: CASSLIGTENTEAFF.

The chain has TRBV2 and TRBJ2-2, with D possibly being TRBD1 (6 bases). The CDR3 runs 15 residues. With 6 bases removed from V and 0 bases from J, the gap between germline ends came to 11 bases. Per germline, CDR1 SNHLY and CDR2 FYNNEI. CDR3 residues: CASREKGANTGELFF. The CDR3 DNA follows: TGTGCCAGCAGGGAGAAGGGGGCGAACACCGGGGAGCTGTTTTTT.

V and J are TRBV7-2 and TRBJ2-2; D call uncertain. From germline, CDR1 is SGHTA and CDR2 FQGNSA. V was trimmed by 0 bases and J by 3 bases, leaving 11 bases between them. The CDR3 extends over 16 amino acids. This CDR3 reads CASSLAQGHDTGELFF. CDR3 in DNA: TGTGCCAGCAGCTTAGCGCAAGGGCATGACACCGGGGAGCTGTTTTTT.

The CDR3, as DNA: TGTGCCAGCTCACCTCAGGGGGGGACCCCGGACGAGCAGTACTTC. It specifies CASSPQGGTPDEQYF. This chain joins TRBV18 and TRBJ2-7; either TRBD1 or TRBD2 may fit D (7 bases each). V lost 3 bases to trimming and J lost 5 bases, with 17 bases between them. Germline assignment: CDR1 KGHSH and CDR2 LQKENI. This CDR3 contains 15 residues.

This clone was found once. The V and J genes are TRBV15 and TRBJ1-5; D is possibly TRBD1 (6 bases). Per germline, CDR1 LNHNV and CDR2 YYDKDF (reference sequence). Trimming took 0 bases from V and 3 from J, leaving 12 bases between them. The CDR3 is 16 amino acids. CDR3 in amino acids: CATSRDGQQLNQPQHF. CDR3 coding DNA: TGTGCCACCAGCAGAGATGGACAGCAGCTCAATCAGCCCCAGCATTTT.

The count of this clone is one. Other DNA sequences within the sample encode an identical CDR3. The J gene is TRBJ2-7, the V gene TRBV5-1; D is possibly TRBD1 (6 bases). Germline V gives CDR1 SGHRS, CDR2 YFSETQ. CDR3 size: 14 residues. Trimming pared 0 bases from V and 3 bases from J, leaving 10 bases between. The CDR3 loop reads CASSLGGGDYEQYF. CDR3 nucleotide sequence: TGCGCCAGCAGCTTGGGAGGGGGTGACTACGAGCAGTACTTC.

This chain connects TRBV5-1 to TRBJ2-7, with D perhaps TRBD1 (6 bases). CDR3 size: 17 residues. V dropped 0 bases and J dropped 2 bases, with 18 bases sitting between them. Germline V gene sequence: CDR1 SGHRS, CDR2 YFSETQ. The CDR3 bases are TGCGCCAGCAGCTTGGGGATTACAGGGAATGGGGCCTACGAGCAGTACTTC. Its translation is CASSLGITGNGAYEQYF. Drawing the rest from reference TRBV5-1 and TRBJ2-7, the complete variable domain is KAGVTQTPRYLIKTRGQQVTLSCSPISGHRSVSWYQQTPGQGLQFLFEYFSETQRNKGNFPGRFSGRQFSNSRSEMNVSTLELGDSALYLCASSLGITGNGAYEQYFGPGTRLTVT.

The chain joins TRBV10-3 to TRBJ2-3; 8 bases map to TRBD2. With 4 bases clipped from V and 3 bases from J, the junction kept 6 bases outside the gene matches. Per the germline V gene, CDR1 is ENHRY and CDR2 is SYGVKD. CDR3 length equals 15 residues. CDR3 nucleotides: TGTGCCATCAGTGGCCCGGGACTAGGGACAGATACGCAGTATTTT. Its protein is CAISGPGLGTDTQYF.

CDR3 sequence (DNA): TGCGCCAGCAGCCCCCAACTAGCGGGAGTCGGATCTGGGGCCAACGTCCTGACTTTC. Its translation is CASSPQLAGVGSGANVLTF. The gene calls are TRBV4-3 and TRBJ2-6; 11 bases match TRBD2. V lost 4 bases to trimming and J lost 1 base; unmatched junction nucleotides: 9. The CDR3 consists of 19 residues. The V gene's germline CDR1 is LGHNA and CDR2 YSLEER.

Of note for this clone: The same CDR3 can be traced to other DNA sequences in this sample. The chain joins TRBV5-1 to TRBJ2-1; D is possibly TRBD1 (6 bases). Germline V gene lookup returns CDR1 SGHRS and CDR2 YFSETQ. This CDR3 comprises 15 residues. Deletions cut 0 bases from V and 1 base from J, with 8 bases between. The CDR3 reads CASSLVQGSYNEQFF. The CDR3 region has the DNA TGCGCCAGCAGCTTGGTGCAGGGGTCCTACAATGAGCAGTTCTTC.

The CDR3: CASKKLNTEAFF. CDR3 bases: TGTGCCAGCAAAAAGCTAAACACTGAAGCTTTCTTT. The chain uses TRBV11-2 and TRBJ1-1; no clear D gene. Per the germline V gene, CDR1 is SGHAT and CDR2 is FQNNGV. The CDR3 spans 12 residues. The V and J ends lost 7 bases and 2 bases respectively, with 8 bases between them.